This paragraph covers one TCR beta chain sequence. Its antigen remains unknown. This entry belongs to a study of cytomegalovirus exposure and HLA in healthy donors. Findings and caveats of the study: CMV serostatus alone was available as immune exposure information.

CDR1 and CDR2 (germline): LNHDA, SQIVND (reference sequence). The CDR3 consists of 13 residues. The germline V and J ends were trimmed by 8 bases and 6 bases, with 15 bases remaining between them. Primers for the PCR totalled 60 Vbeta and 13 Jbeta. Libraries were prepared by immunoSEQ multiplex PCR; TCRdb keeps only in-frame clonotypes and omits some of them. The data contain about 100,000 clones, 75% to 80% of them singletons. The TCR sequence derives from a man in his fifties or sixties in good health and CMV-seropositive. The chain links TRBV19 to TRBJ2-3; D perhaps matches TRBD1 (5 bases). Specimen: PBMCs. The CDR3 sequence: CASARLKGDTQYF. Written as DNA, the CDR3 is TGTGCCAGTGCGAGGCTAAAGGGGGATACGCAGTATTTT.